The 26 T cell receptor beta chains below were found in one sample sequenced in a study of beta chain features in type 1 diabetes. Their antigens are not known. Study-wide points: Across all four CD4+ subsets, people with type 1 diabetes showed modestly shorter TCRB CDR3s.

Since all of the isolated RNA was reverse transcribed, expressed TCRB transcripts were what got sequenced. Repertoires were generated with immunoSEQ multiplex PCR, while TCRdb's copy carries only in-frame clones and drops some. This table holds around 710,000 clones, under 15% found once. The material sequenced was naive CD4+ T cells from blood. The receptors come from a man younger than 45 with type 1 diabetes.

This clone was picked up a small number of times. V is TRBV28 and J is TRBJ2-1; D ambiguous. V gave up 7 bases and J gave up 9 bases, with 10 bases separating them. This CDR3 is 11 amino acids long. In germline, CDR1 is MDHEN, CDR2 SYDVKM. The CDR3 DNA sequence: TGTGCCAGCACAACCCGGAGTGAGCAGTTCTTC. This sequence encodes CASTTRSEQFF.

The chain couples TRBV18 to TRBJ2-7, with D perhaps TRBD1 (6 bases). The length of the CDR3 is 15 residues. Trimming stripped 2 bases from V and 0 bases from J, with 11 bases between. Germline lookup yields CDR1 KGHSH and CDR2 LQKENI. The CDR3 region is CASSPIGQNSYEQYF. Here the CDR3 DNA reads TGTGCCAGCTCACCAATAGGACAGAACTCCTACGAGCAGTACTTC.

This clone was detected only a few times. V usage is TRBV29-1 and J usage is TRBJ2-7; the match to TRBD1 covers 8 bases. Germline V lookup: CDR1 SQVTM, CDR2 ANQGSEA. The CDR3 is 11 residues long. The V segment lost 7 bases and the J segment 4 bases; nucleotides outside the gene matches: 3. CDR3 loop: CSAGGGYEQYF. As DNA, the CDR3 is TGCAGCGCAGGGGGCGGGTACGAGCAGTACTTC.

This clone was recorded a few times. J is TRBJ1-6 and V is TRBV30; TRBD1 matches 7 bases. The germline V gene has CDR1 GTSNPN and CDR2 SVGIG (reference sequence). The length of the CDR3 is 13 residues. V lost 5 bases and J lost 8; bases outside the gene matches: 6. CDR3 loop: CAWETGVDSPLHF. For the CDR3, the DNA is TGTGCCTGGGAAACAGGGGTGGATTCACCCCTCCACTTT.

This clone occurred a few times. This chain uses TRBV28 with TRBJ2-7; TRBD1 is a possible D gene (6 bases). The CDR3 spans 14 residues. The V gene lost 4 bases and the J gene lost 2 bases, with 12 bases spanning the gap. Germline CDR1 reads MDHEN; CDR2 reads SYDVKM. CDR3 residues: CASSSTGPAYEQYF. The CDR3, as DNA: TGTGCCAGCAGTTCAACAGGGCCCGCCTACGAGCAGTACTTC.

CDR3 sequence reads: CASSPQGRAGANVLTF. The CDR3 DNA follows: TGTGCCAGCAGCCCTCAAGGGAGAGCTGGGGCCAACGTCCTGACTTTC. V usage is TRBV7-3 and J usage is TRBJ2-6; a weak D match, TRBD2 (5 bases). The CDR3 sequence is 16 residues long. CDR1 and CDR2 from the germline V gene are SGHTA and FQGTGA. V was shortened by 5 bases and J by 2 bases, with 13 bases between the two germline ends.

This clone was detected a few times. The rearrangement joins TRBV6-6 to TRBJ2-5, with 8 bases fitting TRBD2. CDR1 and CDR2 from the germline V gene are MNHNY and SVGAGI (reference sequence). The CDR3 extends over 15 amino acids. V lost 5 bases, J lost 4 bases, and 9 bases stayed unmatched. The chain's CDR3 is CASSDVRGGRETQYF. The CDR3 DNA is TGTGCCAGCAGTGATGTTCGGGGGGGGCGAGAGACCCAGTACTTC.

In its sample, this clone was seen a few times. The chain employs TRBV18 and TRBJ2-5; 10 bases map to TRBD1. Germline V gives CDR1 KGHSH, CDR2 LQKENI. The CDR3 loop spans 15 amino acids. The J segment lost 1 base and the V segment lost 6 bases, leaving 5 bases of the junction unmatched. CDR3 in DNA: TGTGCCAGCTCCCGCGGACAGGGGGTCCAAGAGACCCAGTACTTC. It encodes CASSRGQGVQETQYF.

A few counts support this clone. The V and J genes are TRBV4-2 and TRBJ1-2; D is uncertain. V was shortened by 0 bases and J by 5 bases, with 13 bases between the two germline ends. The CDR3 sequence is 15 residues long. The V gene's germline CDR1 is LGHNA and CDR2 YNFKEQ. CDR3 loop: CASSQEGTAVYGYTF. The CDR3 DNA follows: TGTGCCAGCAGCCAAGAGGGAACAGCTGTTTATGGCTACACCTTC.

The chain employs TRBV7-9 and TRBJ2-4; possibly TRBD1 for D (6 bases). The CDR3 length is 19 residues. Germline CDR1 reads SEHNR; CDR2 reads FQNEAQ (reference sequence). Trimming pared 5 bases from V and 0 bases from J, leaving 23 bases between. CDR3 sequence: CASSLLTGSFLVAKNIQYF. The CDR3, as DNA: TGTGCCAGCAGCCTCCTGACAGGCAGCTTCCTTGTAGCCAAAAACATTCAGTACTTC. The full variable domain, completed using reference TRBV7-9 and TRBJ2-4, is DTGVSQNPRHKITKRGQNVTFRCDPISEHNRLYWYRQTLGQGPEFLTYFQNEAQLEKSRLLSDRFSAERPKGSFSTLEIQRTEQGDSAMYLCASSLLTGSFLVAKNIQYFGAGTRLSVL.

V and J are TRBV6-6 and TRBJ1-5; possible D gene TRBD1, 6 bases. V lost 5 bases and J lost 4, with 15 bases in between. Germline assignment: CDR1 MNHNY and CDR2 SVGAGI (reference sequence). The CDR3 contains 15 residues. CDR3 residues: CASSTHRALNQPQHF. The CDR3 DNA sequence: TGTGCCAGCAGTACCCACAGGGCCCTAAATCAGCCCCAGCATTTT.

The chain links TRBV6-1 to TRBJ1-2, with D possibly matching TRBD1 (6 bases). The ends were cut back, 4 bases at V and 4 bases at J, with 13 bases in the middle. Germline loops: CDR1 MNHNS, CDR2 SASEGT. The CDR3 contains 14 residues. CDR3 DNA: TGTGCCAGCAGTGGATTACAGGGCCCCTATGGCTACACCTTC. This encodes CASSGLQGPYGYTF.

The chain combines TRBV27 with TRBJ2-2; possible D gene TRBD1, 5 bases. The CDR3 consists of 15 residues. Germline CDR1 and CDR2: MNHEY and SMNVEV (reference sequence). The V end lost 5 bases, the J end lost 1 base, and 11 bases lay between the germline ends. CDR3 sequence reads: CASSKGRVNTGELFF. DNA of the CDR3: TGTGCCAGCAGTAAGGGCAGGGTGAACACCGGGGAGCTGTTTTTT.

As DNA, the CDR3 is TGTGCCAGCAGCTTAGTGCGAGCCCACGAGCAGTACTTC. This encodes CASSLVRAHEQYF. The rearrangement joins TRBV7-2 to TRBJ2-7; D gene unclear. V lost 1 base and J 5 bases, leaving 9 bases between the germline ends. CDR1 is SGHTA and CDR2 is FQGNSA in the germline V gene. This CDR3 is 13 amino acids long.

The chain combines TRBV6-5 with TRBJ2-1, with TRBD1 identical over 10 bases. This CDR3 region has 15 residues. Germline CDR1 reads MNHEY; CDR2 reads SVGAGI. The ends lost 5 bases at V and 7 bases at J; junction bases unmatched: 8. The chain's CDR3 is CASSNPGQGKNEQFF. In DNA, the CDR3 is TGTGCCAGCAGTAATCCGGGACAGGGGAAAAATGAGCAGTTCTTC.

This clone has a handful of counts. The rearrangement links TRBV30 to TRBJ2-5; D gene uncertain. The V end was cut by 3 bases, the J end by 2 bases, with 16 bases between. CDR3 length: 15 residues. Germline CDR1 reads GTSNPN; CDR2 reads SVGIG (reference sequence). In DNA, the CDR3 is TGTGCCTGGAGCTTGAACGGTTTTAAGCAAGAGACCCAGTACTTC. As protein: CAWSLNGFKQETQYF.

The V gene is TRBV7-2, the J gene TRBJ2-4; 8 bases align to TRBD1. Germline values: CDR1 SGHTA, CDR2 FQGNSA. The CDR3 has 14 residues. Germline trimming cut 5 bases from V and 5 bases from J; bases unmatched to any gene: 5. The CDR3 is CASSLQGVENIQYF. CDR3 bases: TGTGCCAGCAGCCTACAGGGGGTTGAAAACATTCAGTACTTC.

The V gene is TRBV7-6, the J gene TRBJ2-2, with D possibly TRBD1 on 6 matching bases. V was cut by 5 bases and J by 4 bases, with 14 bases left in between. The CDR3 is 15 amino acids. The germline V gene has CDR1 SGHVS and CDR2 FNYEAQ. CDR3 in amino acids: CASSPRGHITGELFF. The CDR3 nucleotides are TGTGCCAGCAGCCCCAGGGGCCACATCACCGGGGAGCTGTTTTTT.

The rearrangement uses TRBV5-8 and TRBJ2-1, with D hard to call. V lost 4 bases, J lost 7 bases, and 15 bases lay in between. Looked up from germline, CDR1 is SGHTS and CDR2 is YDEGEE. The CDR3 consists of 14 residues. The CDR3: CASSPSPARNEQFF. As DNA, the CDR3 is TGTGCCAGCAGCCCCTCTCCTGCTAGGAATGAGCAGTTCTTC.

This clone came up a few times. The V and J genes are TRBV7-9 and TRBJ2-3; D is possibly TRBD2 (6 bases). This CDR3 region has 15 residues. The ends were cut back, 10 bases at V and 0 bases at J, with 17 bases in the middle. The germline CDR1 and CDR2 sequences are SEHNR and FQNEAQ (reference sequence). The CDR3 region is CAIWTASASTDTQYF. CDR3 nucleotide sequence: TGTGCCATTTGGACGGCTAGCGCAAGCACAGATACGCAGTATTTT.

This clone was seen a few times. The V gene is TRBV7-9, the J gene TRBJ1-4, with TRBD1 identical over 12 bases. J was trimmed by 3 bases and V by 5 bases; bases with no gene match: 10. The CDR3 is made up of 18 amino acids. CDR1 and CDR2 (germline): SEHNR, FQNEAQ (reference sequence). The CDR3 coding sequence is TGTGCCAGCAGCCCGGGACAGGGGGCTGCGAGGGCTAATGAAAAACTGTTTTTT. Translated, it gives CASSPGQGAARANEKLFF.

This clone appeared a few times. The J gene is TRBJ2-7, the V gene TRBV4-2; D not certain. V dropped 1 base and J dropped 1 base, with 8 bases sitting between them. CDR1 is LGHNA and CDR2 is YNFKEQ in the germline V gene. The CDR3 runs 14 residues. This chain's CDR3 is CASSQGSASYEQYF. The CDR3 coding sequence is TGTGCCAGCAGCCAAGGTTCGGCGTCCTACGAGCAGTACTTC.

This clone has a single count. The V gene is TRBV27, the J gene TRBJ1-3, with TRBD1 matching over 12 bases. V lost 3 bases, J lost 1 base, and 7 bases stayed unmatched. CDR1 MNHEY and CDR2 SMNVEV come from the germline V gene (reference sequence). The CDR3 length is 18 residues. CDR3 bases: TGTGCCAGCAGTTTGTATGGGACAGGGGGCGCTTCTGGAAACACCATATATTTT. Amino acid sequence: CASSLYGTGGASGNTIYF.

The chain is built from TRBV5-6 and TRBJ1-6; D gene ambiguous. There are 14 residues in the CDR3. CDR1 SGHDT and CDR2 YYEEEE come from the germline V gene. The V and J ends lost 7 bases and 0 bases respectively, with 8 bases between them. CDR3 in amino acids: CASEASSYNSPLHF. The CDR3 region has the DNA TGTGCCAGCGAGGCTAGCTCCTATAATTCACCCCTCCACTTT.

The chain is built from TRBV4-3 and TRBJ2-6; D assignment may be TRBD1 or TRBD2 (5 bases each). Germline-derived CDR1 and CDR2 are LGHNA and YSLEER. V was cut by 0 bases and J by 4 bases, with 10 bases left in between. This CDR3 spans 16 amino acids. CDR3 region: CASSQDTGAGANVLTF. Here the CDR3 DNA reads TGCGCCAGCAGCCAAGATACCGGGGCCGGGGCCAACGTCCTGACTTTC.

V and J are TRBV6-5 and TRBJ2-1; TRBD1 agrees at 7 bases. Germline loops: CDR1 MNHEY, CDR2 SVGAGI. This CDR3 comprises 13 residues. With 6 bases clipped from V and 15 bases from J, the junction kept 14 bases outside the gene matches. The CDR3 sequence is CASSSAGQAYRFF. The CDR3 region has the DNA TGTGCCAGCAGCTCTGCCGGACAGGCCTATAGGTTCTTC.